This TCR beta chain was recorded in a study of shared clonotypes between healthy human individuals. Naive CD8 populations comprised CD45RO-negative cells positively selected for CCR7, excluding terminally differentiated effector memory CD45RA+ cells. Method: immunoSEQ multiplex PCR; TCRdb's copy keeps in-frame clones and lacks some. The sample shows some 2,000,000 clones, 85% to 95% of them seen only once. Germline V gene sequence: CDR1 MDHEN, CDR2 SYDVKM. The CDR3 has 17 residues. V was clipped by 6 bases and J by 2 bases, with 17 bases between them. What was sequenced was naive CD8+ T cells sorted from blood. The source is a young man in good health. This sequence joins TRBV28 and TRBJ1-6; no firm D call. In DNA form, the CDR3 reads TGTGCCAGCAGGAGCCTGGAGGTGGTCGCCTATAATTCACCCCTCCACTTT. Encoded protein: CASRSLEVVAYNSPLHF.